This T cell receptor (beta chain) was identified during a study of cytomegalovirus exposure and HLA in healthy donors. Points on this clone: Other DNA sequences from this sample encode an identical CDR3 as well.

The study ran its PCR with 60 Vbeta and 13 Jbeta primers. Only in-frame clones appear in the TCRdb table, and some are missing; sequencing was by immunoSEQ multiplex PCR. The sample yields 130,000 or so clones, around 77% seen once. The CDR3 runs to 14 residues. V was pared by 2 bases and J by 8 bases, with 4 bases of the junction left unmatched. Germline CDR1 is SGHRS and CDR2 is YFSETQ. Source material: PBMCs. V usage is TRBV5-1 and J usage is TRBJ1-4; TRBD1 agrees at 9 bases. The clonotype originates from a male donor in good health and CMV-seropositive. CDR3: CASSLQGAGEKLFF. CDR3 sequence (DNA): TGCGCCAGCAGCTTACAGGGGGCCGGGGAAAAACTGTTTTTT.